The entry that follows covers one T cell receptor (beta chain) sequence. This sample was included in a study of cytomegalovirus exposure and HLA in healthy donors. A multiplex PCR was run with 60 Vbeta primers and 13 Jbeta primers. Measured with immunoSEQ multiplex PCR; TCRdb has only the in-frame clones, and not every one. This sample's clone table lists around 100,000 clones. This TCR derives from a man aged 40-50 years in good health and CMV-seropositive. Material for sequencing was PBMCs.

In nucleotides, the CDR3 is TGTGCCAGCAGCTTGCAGGTGAACACTGAAGCTTTCTTT. Translating gives CASSLQVNTEAFF. J is TRBJ1-1 and V is TRBV7-8, with D unresolved. Trimming took 3 bases from V and 0 from J, leaving 5 bases between them. The CDR3 has 13 amino acids. CDR1 and CDR2 from the germline V gene are SGHVS and FQNEAQ.